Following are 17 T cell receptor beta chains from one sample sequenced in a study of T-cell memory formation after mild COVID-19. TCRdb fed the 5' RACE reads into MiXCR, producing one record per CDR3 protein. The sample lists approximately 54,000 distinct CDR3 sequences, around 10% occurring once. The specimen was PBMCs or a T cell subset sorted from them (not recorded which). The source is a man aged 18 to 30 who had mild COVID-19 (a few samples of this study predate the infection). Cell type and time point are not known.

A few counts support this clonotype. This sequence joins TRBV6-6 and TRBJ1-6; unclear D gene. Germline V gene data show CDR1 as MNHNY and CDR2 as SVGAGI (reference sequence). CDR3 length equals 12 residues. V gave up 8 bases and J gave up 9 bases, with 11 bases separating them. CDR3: CASGQDSSPLHF. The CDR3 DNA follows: TGTGCCAGCGGCCAGGATAGTTCACCCCTCCACTTT.

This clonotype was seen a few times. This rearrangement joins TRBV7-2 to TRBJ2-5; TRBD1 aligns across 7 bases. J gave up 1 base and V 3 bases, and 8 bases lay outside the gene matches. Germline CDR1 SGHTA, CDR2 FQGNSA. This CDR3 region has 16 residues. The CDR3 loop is CASSFSTGEPQETQYF. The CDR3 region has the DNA TGTGCCAGCAGCTTTTCCACAGGGGAACCCCAAGAGACCCAGTACTTC. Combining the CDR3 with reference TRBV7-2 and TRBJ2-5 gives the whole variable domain GAGVSQSPSNKVTEKGKDVELRCDPISGHTALYWYRQSLGQGLEFLIYFQGNSAPDKSGLPSDRFSAERTGGSVSTLTIQRTQQEDSAVYLCASSFSTGEPQETQYFGPGTRLLVL.

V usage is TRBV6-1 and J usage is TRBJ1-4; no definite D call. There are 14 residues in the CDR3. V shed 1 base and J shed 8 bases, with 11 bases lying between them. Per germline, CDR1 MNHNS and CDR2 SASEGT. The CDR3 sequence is CASSEGGSIEKLFF. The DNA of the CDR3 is TGTGCCAGCAGTGAAGGGGGTTCCATCGAAAAACTGTTTTTT.

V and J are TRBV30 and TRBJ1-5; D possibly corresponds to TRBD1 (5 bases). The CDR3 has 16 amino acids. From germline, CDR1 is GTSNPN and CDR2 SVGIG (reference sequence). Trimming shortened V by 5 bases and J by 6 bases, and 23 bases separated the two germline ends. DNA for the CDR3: TGTGCCTGGTCTATAATGGGGGGAAGTCAAGGTCAGCCCCAGCATTTT. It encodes CAWSIMGGSQGQPQHF.

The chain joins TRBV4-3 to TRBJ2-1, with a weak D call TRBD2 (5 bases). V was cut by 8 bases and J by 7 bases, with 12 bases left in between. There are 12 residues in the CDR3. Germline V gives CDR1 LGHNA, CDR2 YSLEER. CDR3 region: CASGNPGNEQFF. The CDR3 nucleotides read TGCGCCAGCGGTAATCCGGGGAATGAGCAGTTCTTC.

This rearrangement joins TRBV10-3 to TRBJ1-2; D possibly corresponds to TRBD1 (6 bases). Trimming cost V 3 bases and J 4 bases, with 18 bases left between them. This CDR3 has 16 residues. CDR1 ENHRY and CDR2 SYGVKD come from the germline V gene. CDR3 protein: CAISDPRVGGVYGYTF. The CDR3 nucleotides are TGTGCCATCAGTGACCCGAGGGTAGGGGGGGTCTATGGCTACACCTTC.

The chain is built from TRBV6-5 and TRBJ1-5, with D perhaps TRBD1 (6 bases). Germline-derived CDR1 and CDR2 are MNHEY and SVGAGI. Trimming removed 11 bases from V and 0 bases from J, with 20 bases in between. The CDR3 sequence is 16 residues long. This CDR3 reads CASQPQGPSSNQPQHF. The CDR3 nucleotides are TGTGCCTCACAGCCCCAGGGGCCTAGTAGCAATCAGCCCCAGCATTTT.

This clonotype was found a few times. The DNA of the CDR3 is TGCGCCACACGGCCGGGACAGGGCTACGAGCAGTACTTC. Translating it yields CATRPGQGYEQYF. This chain joins TRBV5-1 and TRBJ2-7, with 9 nucleotides matching TRBD1. Looked up from germline, CDR1 is SGHRS and CDR2 is YFSETQ. The CDR3 has 13 amino acids. V lost 9 bases to trimming and J lost 3 bases; unmatched junction nucleotides: 7.

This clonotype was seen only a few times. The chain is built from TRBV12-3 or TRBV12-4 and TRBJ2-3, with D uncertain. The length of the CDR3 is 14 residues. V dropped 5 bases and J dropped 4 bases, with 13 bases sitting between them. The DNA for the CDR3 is TGTGCCAGCAGTCCGGCAGATATCTCAGATACGCAGTATTTT. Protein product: CASSPADISDTQYF.

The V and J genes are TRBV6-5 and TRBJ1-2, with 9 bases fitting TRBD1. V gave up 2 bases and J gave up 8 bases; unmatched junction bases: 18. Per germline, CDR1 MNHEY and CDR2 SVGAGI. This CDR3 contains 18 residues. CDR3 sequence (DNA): TGTGCCAGCAGTTACACCTGGGACAGGGTACCTTTATTTTCAGGCTACACCTTC. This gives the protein CASSYTWDRVPLFSGYTF.

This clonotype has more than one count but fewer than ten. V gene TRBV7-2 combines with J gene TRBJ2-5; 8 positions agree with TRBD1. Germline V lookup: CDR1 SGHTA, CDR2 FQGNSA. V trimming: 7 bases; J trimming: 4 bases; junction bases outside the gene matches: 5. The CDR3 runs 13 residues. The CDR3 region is CASTPTGAETQYF. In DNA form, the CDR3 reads TGTGCCAGCACTCCGACAGGGGCAGAGACCCAGTACTTC. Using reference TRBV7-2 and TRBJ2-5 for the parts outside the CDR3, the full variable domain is GAGVSQSPSNKVTEKGKDVELRCDPISGHTALYWYRQSLGQGLEFLIYFQGNSAPDKSGLPSDRFSAERTGGSVSTLTIQRTQQEDSAVYLCASTPTGAETQYFGPGTRLLVL.

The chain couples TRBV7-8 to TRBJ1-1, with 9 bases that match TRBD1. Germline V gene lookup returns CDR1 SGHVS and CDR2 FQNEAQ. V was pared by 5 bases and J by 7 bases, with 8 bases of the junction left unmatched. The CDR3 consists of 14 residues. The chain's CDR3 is CASSLQQGAIEAFF. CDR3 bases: TGTGCCAGCAGCCTCCAACAGGGGGCTATTGAAGCTTTCTTT.

CDR3 in amino acids: CASGAGGYEQYF. CDR3 nucleotides: TGCGCCAGCGGTGCCGGGGGGTACGAGCAGTACTTC. The genes are TRBV5-1 and TRBJ2-7; 7 nucleotides align to TRBD2. V shed 7 bases, J shed 4 bases, and the junction held 5 bases outside the gene matches. The CDR3 is made up of 12 amino acids. Germline V gene data show CDR1 as SGHRS and CDR2 as YFSETQ.

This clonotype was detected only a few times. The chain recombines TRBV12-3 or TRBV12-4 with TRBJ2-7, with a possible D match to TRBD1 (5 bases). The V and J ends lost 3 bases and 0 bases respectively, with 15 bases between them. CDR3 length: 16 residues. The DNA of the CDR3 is TGTGCCAGCAGTTTTCCCCCCGGCCAGGGCTCCTACGAGCAGTACTTC. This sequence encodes CASSFPPGQGSYEQYF.

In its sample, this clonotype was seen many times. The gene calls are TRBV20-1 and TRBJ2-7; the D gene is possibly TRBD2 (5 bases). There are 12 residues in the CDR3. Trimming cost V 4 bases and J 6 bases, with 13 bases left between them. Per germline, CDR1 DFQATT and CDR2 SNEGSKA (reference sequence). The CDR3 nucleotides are TGCAGTGCTACGGGATTACGGAGCGAGCAGTACTTC. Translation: CSATGLRSEQYF.

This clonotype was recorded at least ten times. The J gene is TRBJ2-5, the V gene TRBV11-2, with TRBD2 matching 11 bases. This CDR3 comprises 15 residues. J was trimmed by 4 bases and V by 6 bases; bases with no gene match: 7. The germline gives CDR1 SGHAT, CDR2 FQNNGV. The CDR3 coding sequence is TGTGCCAGCAGACATAGCGGGGGGGCTGCAGAGACCCAGTACTTC. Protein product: CASRHSGGAAETQYF.

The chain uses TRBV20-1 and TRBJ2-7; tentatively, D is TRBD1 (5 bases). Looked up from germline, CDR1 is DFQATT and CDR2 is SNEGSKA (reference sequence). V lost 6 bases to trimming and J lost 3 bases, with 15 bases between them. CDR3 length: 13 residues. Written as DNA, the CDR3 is TGCAGTGCGACAAACACAGGTTACTACGAGCAGTACTTC. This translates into CSATNTGYYEQYF.